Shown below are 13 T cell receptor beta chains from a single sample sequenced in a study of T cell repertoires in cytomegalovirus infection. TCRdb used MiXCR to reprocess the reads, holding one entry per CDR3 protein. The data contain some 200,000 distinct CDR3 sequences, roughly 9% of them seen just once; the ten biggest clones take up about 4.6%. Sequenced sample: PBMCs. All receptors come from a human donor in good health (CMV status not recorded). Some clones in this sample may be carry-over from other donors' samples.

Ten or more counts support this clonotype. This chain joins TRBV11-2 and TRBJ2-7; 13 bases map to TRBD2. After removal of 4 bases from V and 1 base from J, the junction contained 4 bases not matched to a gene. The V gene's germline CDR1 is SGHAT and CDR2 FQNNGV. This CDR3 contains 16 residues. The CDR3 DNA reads TGTGCCAGCAGCTACCGACTAGCGGGAGGATCCTACGAGCAGTACTTC. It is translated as CASSYRLAGGSYEQYF.

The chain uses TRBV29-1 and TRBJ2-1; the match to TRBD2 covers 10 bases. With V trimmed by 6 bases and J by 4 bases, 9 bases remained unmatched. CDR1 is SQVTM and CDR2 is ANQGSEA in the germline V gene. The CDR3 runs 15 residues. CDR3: CSVEKAGGRYNEQFF. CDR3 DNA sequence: TGCAGCGTGGAAAAAGCGGGAGGGAGGTACAATGAGCAGTTCTTC.

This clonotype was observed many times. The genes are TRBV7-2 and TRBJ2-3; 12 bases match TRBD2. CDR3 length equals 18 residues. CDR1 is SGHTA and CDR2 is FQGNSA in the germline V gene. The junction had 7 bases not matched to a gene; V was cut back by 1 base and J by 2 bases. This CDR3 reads CASSLGRRLAGATDTQYF. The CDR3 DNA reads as TGTGCCAGCAGCTTAGGGAGAAGACTAGCGGGGGCCACAGATACGCAGTATTTT. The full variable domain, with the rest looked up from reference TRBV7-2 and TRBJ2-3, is GAGVSQSPSNKVTEKGKDVELRCDPISGHTALYWYRQSLGQGLEFLIYFQGNSAPDKSGLPSDRFSAERTGGSVSTLTIQRTQQEDSAVYLCASSLGRRLAGATDTQYFGPGTRLTVL.

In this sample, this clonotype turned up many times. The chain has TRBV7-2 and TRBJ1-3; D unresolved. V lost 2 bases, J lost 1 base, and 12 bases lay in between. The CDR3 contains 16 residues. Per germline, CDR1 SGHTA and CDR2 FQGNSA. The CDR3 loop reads CASSLKAGSSGNTIYF. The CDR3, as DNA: TGTGCCAGCAGCTTAAAGGCAGGTTCGTCTGGAAACACCATATATTTT. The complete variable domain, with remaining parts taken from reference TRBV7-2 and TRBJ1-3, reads GAGVSQSPSNKVTEKGKDVELRCDPISGHTALYWYRQSLGQGLEFLIYFQGNSAPDKSGLPSDRFSAERTGGSVSTLTIQRTQQEDSAVYLCASSLKAGSSGNTIYFGEGSWLTVV.

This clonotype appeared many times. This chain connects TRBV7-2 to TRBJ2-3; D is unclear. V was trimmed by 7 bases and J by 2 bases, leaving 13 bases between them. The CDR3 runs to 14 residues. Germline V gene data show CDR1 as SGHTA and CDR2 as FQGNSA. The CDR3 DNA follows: TGTGCCAGCATGAAGACCCTCCACACAGATACGCAGTATTTT. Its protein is CASMKTLHTDTQYF.

The CDR3 sequence: CSVEELQGAQETQYF. The DNA of the CDR3 is TGCAGCGTTGAAGAACTACAGGGGGCCCAAGAGACCCAGTACTTC. V is TRBV29-1 and J is TRBJ2-5; 9 bases fit TRBD1. V gave up 0 bases and J gave up 1 base; unmatched junction bases: 3. This CDR3 comprises 15 residues. The germline CDR1 and CDR2 sequences are SQVTM and ANQGSEA. Supplemented by reference TRBV29-1 and TRBJ2-5, the full variable domain reads SAVISQKPSRDICQRGTSLTIQCQVDSQVTMMFWYRQQPGQSLTLIATANQGSEATYESGFVIDKFPISRPNLTFSTLTVSNMSPEDSSIYLCSVEELQGAQETQYFGPGTRLLVL.

The CDR3 DNA follows: TGTGCCAGCAGCGCCCGTGACAAAGGACGTCCCCAGCATTTT. This sequence encodes CASSARDKGRPQHF. V gene TRBV27 combines with J gene TRBJ1-5; no clear D gene. Germline loops: CDR1 MNHEY, CDR2 SMNVEV (reference sequence). Trimming took 6 bases from V and 10 from J, leaving 19 bases between them. This CDR3 contains 14 residues.

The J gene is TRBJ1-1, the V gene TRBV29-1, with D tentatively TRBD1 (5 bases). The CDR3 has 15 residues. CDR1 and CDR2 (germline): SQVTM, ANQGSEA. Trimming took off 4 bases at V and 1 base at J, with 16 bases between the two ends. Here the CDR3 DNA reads TGCAGCGTTGTTTCCCAGGGCGGGCGGAACACTGAAGCTTTCTTT. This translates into CSVVSQGGRNTEAFF.

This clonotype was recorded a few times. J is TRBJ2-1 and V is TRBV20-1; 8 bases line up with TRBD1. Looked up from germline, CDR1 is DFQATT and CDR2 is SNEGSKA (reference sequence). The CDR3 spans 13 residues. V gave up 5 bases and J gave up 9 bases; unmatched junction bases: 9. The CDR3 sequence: CSAQRTGIGEQFF. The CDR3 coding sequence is TGCAGTGCTCAAAGGACAGGGATCGGTGAGCAGTTCTTC.

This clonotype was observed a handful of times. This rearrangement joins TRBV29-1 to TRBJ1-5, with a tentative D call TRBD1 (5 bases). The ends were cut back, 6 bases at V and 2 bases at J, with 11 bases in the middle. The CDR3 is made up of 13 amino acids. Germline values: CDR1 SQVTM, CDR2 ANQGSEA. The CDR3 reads CSVSQGGNQPQHF. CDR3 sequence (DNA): TGCAGCGTCTCCCAGGGAGGCAATCAGCCCCAGCATTTT.

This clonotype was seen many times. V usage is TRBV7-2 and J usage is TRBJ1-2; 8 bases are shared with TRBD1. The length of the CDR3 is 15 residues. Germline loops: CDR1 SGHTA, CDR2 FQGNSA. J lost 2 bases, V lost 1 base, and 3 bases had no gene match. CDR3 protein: CASSLDGQGNYGYTF. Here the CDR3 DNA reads TGTGCCAGCAGCTTAGACGGACAGGGAAACTATGGCTACACCTTC.

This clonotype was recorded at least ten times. In DNA, the CDR3 is TGCAGTGCTAGAGATGCGGTGATAGCCCATTCCTACAATGAGCAGTTCTTC. Translating gives CSARDAVIAHSYNEQFF. This chain connects TRBV20-1 to TRBJ2-1; D remains unclear. The CDR3 is made up of 17 amino acids. Germline-derived CDR1 and CDR2 are DFQATT and SNEGSKA (reference sequence). With 0 bases removed from V and 1 base from J, the gap between germline ends came to 16 bases.

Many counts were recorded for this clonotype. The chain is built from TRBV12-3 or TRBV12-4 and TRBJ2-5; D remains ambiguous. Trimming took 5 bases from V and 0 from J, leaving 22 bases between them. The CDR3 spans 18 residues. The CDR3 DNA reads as TGTGCCAGCAGTAAGACCCTGGGTCGGGCGGCCAACCAAGAGACCCAGTACTTC. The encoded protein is CASSKTLGRAANQETQYF.